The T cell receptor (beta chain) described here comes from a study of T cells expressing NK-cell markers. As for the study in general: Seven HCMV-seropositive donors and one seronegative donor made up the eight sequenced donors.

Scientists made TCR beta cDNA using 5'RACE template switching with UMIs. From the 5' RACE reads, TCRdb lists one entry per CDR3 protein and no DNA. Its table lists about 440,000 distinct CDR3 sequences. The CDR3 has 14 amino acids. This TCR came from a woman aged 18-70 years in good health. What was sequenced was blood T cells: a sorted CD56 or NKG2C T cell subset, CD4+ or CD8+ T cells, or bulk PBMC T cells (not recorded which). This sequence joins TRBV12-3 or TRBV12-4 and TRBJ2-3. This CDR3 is CASSSWVGPDTQYF.